The 12 T cell receptor beta chains below all came from one sample that was sequenced in a study of low-dose radiotherapy and immunotherapy resistance in tumors. TRAV- and TRBV-specific primers, spanning alpha and beta chains, primed first-strand cDNA. With a constant-region primer and a V-primer adapter, TCRs were subjected to about 20 PCR cycles of amplification. TCRdb fed the reads into MiXCR, producing one record per CDR3 protein. The sample gives about 16,000 distinct CDR3 sequences, around two thirds of which show up once; over 9.5% is in the top ten. Every receptor here comes from a human donor with advanced metastatic prostate, ovarian, gallbladder or colorectal cancer (not recorded which). This table probably holds off-target reads from a library built for another chain.

This chain joins TRBV5-1 and TRBJ2-2; the D gene is possibly TRBD1 (6 bases). Germline V gene sequence: CDR1 SGHRS, CDR2 YFSETQ. V was shortened by 4 bases and J by 4 bases, with 8 bases between the two germline ends. The CDR3 consists of 13 residues. The CDR3 sequence is CASSVDSTGELFF. CDR3 in DNA: TGCGCCAGCAGCGTGGACAGCACCGGGGAGCTGTTTTTT.

This clonotype was counted a single time. The J gene is TRBJ1-2, the V gene TRBV18; 7 nucleotides align to TRBD1. The J segment lost 4 bases and the V segment lost 6 bases, leaving 8 bases of the junction unmatched. Looked up from germline, CDR1 is KGHSH and CDR2 is LQKENI. There are 14 residues in the CDR3. CDR3 bases: TGTGCCAGCTCCCCCGTCCGGGACAGCTATGGCTACACCTTC. Translation gives CASSPVRDSYGYTF.

The chain joins TRBV19 to TRBJ1-5; D unresolved. The CDR3 contains 13 residues. Trimming removed 8 bases at V and 0 bases at J, with 8 bases between. Per germline, CDR1 LNHDA and CDR2 SQIVND (reference sequence). This CDR3 is CASGKYSNQPQHF. The CDR3 DNA reads as TGTGCCAGTGGGAAGTATAGCAATCAGCCCCAGCATTTT.

The V and J genes are TRBV6-2 or TRBV6-3 and TRBJ2-7; maybe TRBD1 (5 bases). Germline-derived CDR1 and CDR2 are MNHEY and SVGEGT. The germline V and J ends were trimmed by 7 bases and 4 bases, with 14 bases remaining between them. The CDR3 contains 13 residues. As DNA, the CDR3 is TGTGCCAGCACCTTCGACAGACCTTACGAGCAGTACTTC. It codes for CASTFDRPYEQYF.

This clonotype was counted between two and nine times. J is TRBJ1-2 and V is TRBV6-1; D is undetermined. CDR3 length equals 13 residues. V was cut by 4 bases and J by 8 bases, with 14 bases left in between. Germline-derived CDR1 and CDR2 are MNHNS and SASEGT. CDR3 sequence reads: CASSADGVRGYTF. The DNA for the CDR3 is TGTGCCAGCAGTGCAGACGGAGTACGGGGCTACACCTTC.

This clonotype was counted only a few times. J is TRBJ1-2 and V is TRBV19, with D perhaps matching TRBD1 (5 bases). Germline CDR1 is LNHDA and CDR2 is SQIVND (reference sequence). Trimming took off 4 bases at V and 8 bases at J, with 17 bases between the two ends. The CDR3 spans 14 residues. The CDR3 loop reads CASSTRDGLQGYTF. CDR3 sequence (DNA): TGTGCCAGTAGTACGAGGGACGGCCTTCAGGGCTACACCTTC.

This clonotype appeared a single time. The chain recombines TRBV28 with TRBJ2-5; TRBD1 is a possible D gene (6 bases). The CDR3 consists of 15 residues. The V end lost 6 bases, the J end lost 2 bases, and 16 bases lay between the germline ends. Germline loops: CDR1 MDHEN, CDR2 SYDVKM. CDR3 protein: CASSSSGDGQETQYF. CDR3 nucleotides: TGTGCCAGCAGCTCCTCAGGGGACGGGCAAGAGACCCAGTACTTC.

The chain has TRBV15 and TRBJ2-1; no reliable D call. Trimming shortened V by 9 bases and J by 1 base, and 13 bases separated the two germline ends. Germline V lookup: CDR1 LNHNV, CDR2 YYDKDF (reference sequence). This CDR3 region has 14 residues. CDR3 residues: CATSRGGSYNEQFF. Written as DNA, the CDR3 is TGTGCCACTTCCCGCGGTGGATCCTACAATGAGCAGTTCTTC.

This chain links TRBV9 with TRBJ2-6, with 9 bases that match TRBD1. CDR1 is SGDLS, CDR2 YYNGEE, per germline. CDR3 length: 20 amino acids. With V trimmed by 0 bases and J by 4 bases, 14 bases remained unmatched. CDR3 in DNA: TGTGCCAGCAGCGTAGAGTGGGACAGGGTTCAGCCCTTCGGGGCCAACGTCCTGACTTTC. Encoded protein: CASSVEWDRVQPFGANVLTF.

This chain connects TRBV5-4 to TRBJ2-1, with D perhaps matching TRBD1 (6 bases). Germline V gives CDR1 SGHNT, CDR2 YYREEE (reference sequence). V lost 0 bases to trimming and J lost 2 bases, with 9 bases between them. The CDR3 sequence is 15 residues long. CDR3 protein: CASSLVGQPYNEQFF. DNA of the CDR3: TGTGCCAGCAGCTTGGTGGGACAACCCTACAATGAGCAGTTCTTC.

The chain has TRBV10-3 and TRBJ2-7, with D possibly being TRBD2 (5 bases). Trimming cost V 2 bases and J 3 bases, with 11 bases left between them. Looked up from germline, CDR1 is ENHRY and CDR2 is SYGVKD. The CDR3 consists of 14 residues. CDR3 in amino acids: CAISETRDHYEQYF. The CDR3 DNA reads TGTGCCATCAGTGAGACTAGGGATCACTACGAGCAGTACTTC.

The V gene is TRBV6-4, the J gene TRBJ2-5; 9 bases are shared with TRBD1. The length of the CDR3 is 13 residues. V was clipped by 5 bases and J by 4 bases; unmatched bases: 2. CDR1 and CDR2 from the germline V gene are MRHNA and SNTAGT. Written as DNA, the CDR3 is TGTGCCAGCAGTTCGGACAGGGGAGAGACCCAGTACTTC. Protein: CASSSDRGETQYF.